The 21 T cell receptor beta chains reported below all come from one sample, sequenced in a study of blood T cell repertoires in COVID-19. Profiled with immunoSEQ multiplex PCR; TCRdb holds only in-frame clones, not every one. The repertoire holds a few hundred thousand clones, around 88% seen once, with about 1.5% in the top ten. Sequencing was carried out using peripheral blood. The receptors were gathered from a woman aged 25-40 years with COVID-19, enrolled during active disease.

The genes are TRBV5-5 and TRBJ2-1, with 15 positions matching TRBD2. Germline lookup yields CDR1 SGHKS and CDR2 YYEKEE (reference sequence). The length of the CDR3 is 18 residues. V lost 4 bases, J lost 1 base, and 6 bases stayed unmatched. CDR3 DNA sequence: TGTGCCAGCAGCCGGGGACTAGCGGGGGGCCCTTCCTACAATGAGCAGTTCTTC. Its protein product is CASSRGLAGGPSYNEQFF.

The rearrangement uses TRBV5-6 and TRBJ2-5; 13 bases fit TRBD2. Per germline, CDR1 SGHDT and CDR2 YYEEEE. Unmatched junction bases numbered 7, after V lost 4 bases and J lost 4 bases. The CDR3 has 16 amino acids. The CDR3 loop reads CASSRTSGGSPETQYF. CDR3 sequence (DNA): TGTGCCAGCAGCCGGACTAGCGGGGGATCCCCAGAGACCCAGTACTTC. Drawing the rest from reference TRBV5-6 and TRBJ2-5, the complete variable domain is DAGVTQSPTHLIKTRGQQVTLRCSPKSGHDTVSWYQQALGQGPQFIFQYYEEEERQRGNFPDRFSGHQFPNYSSELNVNALLLGDSALYLCASSRTSGGSPETQYFGPGTRLLVL.

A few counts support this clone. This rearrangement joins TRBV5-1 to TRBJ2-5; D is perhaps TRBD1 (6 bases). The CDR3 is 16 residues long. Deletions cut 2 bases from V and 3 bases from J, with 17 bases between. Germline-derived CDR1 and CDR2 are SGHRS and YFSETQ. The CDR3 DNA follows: TGCGCCAGCAGCTTTGGTGTCTGGGGGCGCGAAGAGACCCAGTACTTC. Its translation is CASSFGVWGREETQYF.

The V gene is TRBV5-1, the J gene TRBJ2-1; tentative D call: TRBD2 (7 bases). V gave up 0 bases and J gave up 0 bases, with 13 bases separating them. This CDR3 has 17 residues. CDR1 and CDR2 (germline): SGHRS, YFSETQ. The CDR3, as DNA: TGCGCCAGCAGCTTGGAGGGGGGGGCCACCTCCTACAATGAGCAGTTCTTC. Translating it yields CASSLEGGATSYNEQFF.

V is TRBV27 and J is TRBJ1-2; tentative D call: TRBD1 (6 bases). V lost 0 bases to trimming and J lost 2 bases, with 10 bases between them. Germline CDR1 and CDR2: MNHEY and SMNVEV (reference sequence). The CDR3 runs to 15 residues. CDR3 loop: CASSLSFTGNYGYTF. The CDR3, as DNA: TGTGCCAGCAGTTTATCTTTCACAGGGAACTATGGCTACACCTTC.

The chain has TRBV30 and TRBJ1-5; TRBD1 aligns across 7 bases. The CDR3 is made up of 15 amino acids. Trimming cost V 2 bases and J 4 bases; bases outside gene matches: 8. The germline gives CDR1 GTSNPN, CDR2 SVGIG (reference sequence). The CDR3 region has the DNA TGTGCCTGGAGTCTTGGTTGGACAGGAAATCAGCCCCAGCATTTT. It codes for CAWSLGWTGNQPQHF.

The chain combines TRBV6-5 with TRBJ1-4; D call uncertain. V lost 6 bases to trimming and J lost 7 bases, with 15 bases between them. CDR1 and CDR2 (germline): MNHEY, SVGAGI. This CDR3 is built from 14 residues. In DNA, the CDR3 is TGTGCCAGCAGCCCGGTCTCCCGGGGTGAAAAACTGTTTTTT. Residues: CASSPVSRGEKLFF.

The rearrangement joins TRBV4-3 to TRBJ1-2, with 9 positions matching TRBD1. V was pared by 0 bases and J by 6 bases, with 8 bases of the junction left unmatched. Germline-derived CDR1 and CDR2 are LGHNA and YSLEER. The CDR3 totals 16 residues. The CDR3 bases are TGCGCCAGCAGCCAAGATTGGGGGACAGGGCTTGATGGCTACACCTTC. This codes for CASSQDWGTGLDGYTF.

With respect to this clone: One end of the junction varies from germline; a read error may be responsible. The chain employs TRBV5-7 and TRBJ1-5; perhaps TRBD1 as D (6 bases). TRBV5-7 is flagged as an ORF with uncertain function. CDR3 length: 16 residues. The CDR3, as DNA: TGTGCCAGCAGCTTGGAATGGACAGTTAGCTATCAGCCCCAGCATTTT. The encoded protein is CASSLEWTVSYQPQHF.

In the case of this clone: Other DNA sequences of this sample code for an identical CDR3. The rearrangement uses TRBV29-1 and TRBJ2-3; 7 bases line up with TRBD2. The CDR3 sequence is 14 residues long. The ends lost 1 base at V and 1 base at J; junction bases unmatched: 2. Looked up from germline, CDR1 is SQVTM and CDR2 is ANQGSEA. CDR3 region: CSVEGLAGTDTQYF. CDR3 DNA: TGCAGCGTTGAAGGGCTAGCGGGCACAGATACGCAGTATTTT.

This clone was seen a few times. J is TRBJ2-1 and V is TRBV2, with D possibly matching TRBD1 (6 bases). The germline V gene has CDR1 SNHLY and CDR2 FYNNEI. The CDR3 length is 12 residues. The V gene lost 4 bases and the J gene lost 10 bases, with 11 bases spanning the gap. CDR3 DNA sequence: TGTGCCAGCAGTGTCTGGGGGCAGGAGCAGTTCTTC. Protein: CASSVWGQEQFF.

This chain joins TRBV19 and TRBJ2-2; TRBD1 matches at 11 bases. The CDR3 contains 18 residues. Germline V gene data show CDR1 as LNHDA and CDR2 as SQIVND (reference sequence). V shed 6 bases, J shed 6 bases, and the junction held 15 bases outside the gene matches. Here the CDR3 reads CASSLIGTGGKRAGELFF. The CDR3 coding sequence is TGTGCCAGTAGCCTTATAGGGACAGGGGGTAAGAGGGCCGGGGAGCTGTTTTTT.

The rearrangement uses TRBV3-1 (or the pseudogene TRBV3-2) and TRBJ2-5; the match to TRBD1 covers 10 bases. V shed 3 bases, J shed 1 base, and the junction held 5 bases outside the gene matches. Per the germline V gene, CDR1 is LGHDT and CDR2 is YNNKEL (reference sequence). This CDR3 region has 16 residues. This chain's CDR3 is CASSQPRTGGQETQYF. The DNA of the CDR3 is TGTGCCAGCAGCCAGCCGAGGACAGGGGGCCAAGAGACCCAGTACTTC.

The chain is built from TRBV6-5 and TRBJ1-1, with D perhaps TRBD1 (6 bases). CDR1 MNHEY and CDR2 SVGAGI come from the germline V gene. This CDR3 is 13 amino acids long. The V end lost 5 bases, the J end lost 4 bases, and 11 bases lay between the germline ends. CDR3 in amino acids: CASSTGQGTEAFF. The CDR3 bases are TGTGCCAGCAGTACAGGGCAGGGCACTGAAGCTTTCTTT.

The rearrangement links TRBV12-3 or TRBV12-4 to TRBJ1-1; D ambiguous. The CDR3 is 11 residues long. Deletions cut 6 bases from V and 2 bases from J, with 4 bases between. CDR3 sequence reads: CASSHNTEAFF. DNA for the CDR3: TGTGCCAGCAGCCATAACACTGAAGCTTTCTTT.

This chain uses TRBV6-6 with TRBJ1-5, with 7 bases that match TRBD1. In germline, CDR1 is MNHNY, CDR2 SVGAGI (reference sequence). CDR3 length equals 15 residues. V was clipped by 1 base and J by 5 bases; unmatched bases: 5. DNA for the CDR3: TGTGCCAGCAGTTACTATTCCAGGGGGGATCAGCCCCAGCATTTT. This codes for CASSYYSRGDQPQHF.

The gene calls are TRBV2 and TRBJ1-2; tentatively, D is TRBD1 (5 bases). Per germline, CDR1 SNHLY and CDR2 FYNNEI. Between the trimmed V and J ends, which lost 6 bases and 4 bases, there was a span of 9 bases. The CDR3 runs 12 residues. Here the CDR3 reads CASRTEIYGYTF. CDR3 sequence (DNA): TGTGCCAGCAGGACAGAGATCTATGGCTACACCTTC.

The CDR3 DNA follows: TGTGCCAGCTCTCGGGACAGGGGGCTGAACACTGAAGCTTTCTTT. Translating gives CASSRDRGLNTEAFF. The chain recombines TRBV18 with TRBJ1-1, with 12 bases identical to TRBD1. The CDR3 runs 15 residues. Trimming removed 6 bases from V and 0 bases from J; junction bases left unmatched: 2. Germline values: CDR1 KGHSH, CDR2 LQKENI.

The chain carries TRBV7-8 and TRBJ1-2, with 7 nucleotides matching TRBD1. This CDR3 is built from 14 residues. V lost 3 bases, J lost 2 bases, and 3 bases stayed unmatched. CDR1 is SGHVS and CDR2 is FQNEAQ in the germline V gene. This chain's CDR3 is CASSFGTENYGYTF. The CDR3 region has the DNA TGTGCCAGCAGCTTCGGGACAGAGAACTATGGCTACACCTTC.

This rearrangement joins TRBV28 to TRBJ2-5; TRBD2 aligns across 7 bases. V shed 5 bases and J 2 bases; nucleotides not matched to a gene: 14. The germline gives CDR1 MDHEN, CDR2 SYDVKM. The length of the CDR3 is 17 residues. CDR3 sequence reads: CASSGPRRVGGQETQYF. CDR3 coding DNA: TGTGCCAGCAGTGGGCCCCGTCGGGTGGGAGGGCAAGAGACCCAGTACTTC.

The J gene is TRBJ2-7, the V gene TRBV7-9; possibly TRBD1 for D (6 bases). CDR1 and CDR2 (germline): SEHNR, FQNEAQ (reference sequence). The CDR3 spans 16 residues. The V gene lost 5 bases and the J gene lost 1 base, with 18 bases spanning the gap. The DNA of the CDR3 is TGTGCCAGCAGCCCTCCGACAGGTCGGAATTCCTACGAGCAGTACTTC. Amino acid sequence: CASSPPTGRNSYEQYF.